This T cell receptor (beta chain) was obtained from a study of read filtering for tumor transcriptome and immune sequencing. Study overall: By R-ISS, stages I, II and III held around 8, 15 and 7 patients. General study findings and limits: IR-seq captured clonotypes deeper and more reliably than RNA-seq.

The CDR3 has 12 residues. V was trimmed by 7 bases and J by 6 bases, leaving 10 bases between them. The germline gives CDR1 SGHAT, CDR2 FQNNGV. Molecular barcoded adaptors covering alpha/delta and beta/gamma chains were used on approximately 400 ng RNA. TCRdb re-derived calls from the reads in MiXCR, one entry per CDR3 protein. The repertoire includes approximately 59,000 distinct CDR3 sequences, more than 9% of them detected once, and 16% sits in the top ten. This clonotype was recorded at least ten times. The antigen is undetermined. The sequence came from a donor over 35 with multiple myeloma. The V call is TRBV11-2, the J call TRBJ1-5; TRBD1 might be the D (5 bases). The sample was a population of CD138-negative cells sorted from bone marrow. CDR3 bases: TGTGCCAGCACCGACCAGGGTCAGCCCCAGCATTTT. Amino acid sequence: CASTDQGQPQHF.